The next 13 T cell receptor beta chains were all read from a single sample in a study of blood T cell repertoires in COVID-19. TCRdb keeps only in-frame clones here, not all; method: immunoSEQ multiplex PCR. This sample has around 80,000 clones, with more than 80% found just once. Material for sequencing was peripheral blood. All receptors come from a woman of 80 years or more with active or convalescent COVID-19.

The genes are TRBV5-1 and TRBJ2-1; possibly TRBD1 for D (6 bases). Germline assignment: CDR1 SGHRS and CDR2 YFSETQ. Trimming pared 0 bases from V and 2 bases from J, leaving 9 bases between. CDR3 length equals 15 residues. Here the CDR3 reads CASSLGTAAYNEQFF. DNA of the CDR3: TGCGCCAGCAGCTTGGGGACAGCCGCCTACAATGAGCAGTTCTTC.

The chain has TRBV27 and TRBJ1-2; 7 bases map to TRBD1. The junction had 5 bases not matched to a gene; V was cut back by 5 bases and J by 2 bases. This CDR3 comprises 14 residues. CDR1 MNHEY and CDR2 SMNVEV come from the germline V gene (reference sequence). For the CDR3, the DNA is TGTGCCAGCAGTCGCGAGGGGGCCAACTATGGCTACACCTTC. Protein sequence: CASSREGANYGYTF.

J is TRBJ1-6 and V is TRBV7-2; 11 nucleotides match TRBD1. Germline lookup yields CDR1 SGHTA and CDR2 FQGNSA. The junction had 4 bases not matched to a gene; V was cut back by 3 bases and J by 9 bases. This CDR3 is built from 15 residues. The CDR3 region has the DNA TGTGCCAGCAGCTTGGGGACAGGGGGTGGTTCACCCCTCCACTTT. This translates into CASSLGTGGGSPLHF.

The chain has TRBV5-4 and TRBJ1-1; 10 positions match TRBD1. V trimming: 4 bases; J trimming: 1 base; junction bases outside the gene matches: 4. This CDR3 contains 15 residues. In germline, CDR1 is SGHNT, CDR2 YYREEE (reference sequence). The CDR3 is CASSRQGARNTEAFF. The DNA of the CDR3 is TGTGCCAGCAGCAGACAGGGGGCGCGGAACACTGAAGCTTTCTTT.

J is TRBJ2-1 and V is TRBV3-1 (or the pseudogene TRBV3-2); 8 bases match TRBD2. This CDR3 contains 13 residues. CDR1 and CDR2 (germline): LGHDT, YNNKEL (reference sequence). After removal of 2 bases from V and 12 bases from J, the junction contained 6 bases not matched to a gene. The CDR3 DNA reads TGTGCCAGCAGCCAATTGAGCGGGAGAGGGCAGTTCTTC. Amino acids: CASSQLSGRGQFF.

This clone was observed a single time. The chain links TRBV27 to TRBJ2-2; D gene uncertain. Per germline, CDR1 MNHEY and CDR2 SMNVEV (reference sequence). This CDR3 is 13 amino acids long. V gave up 6 bases and J gave up 3 bases, with 8 bases separating them. The CDR3 region has the DNA TGTGCCAGCAGCCCCAGGTACACCGGGGAGCTGTTTTTT. It is translated as CASSPRYTGELFF.

The chain combines TRBV7-3 with TRBJ2-3; a weak D match, TRBD1 (7 bases). Looked up from germline, CDR1 is SGHTA and CDR2 is FQGTGA. The CDR3 is 14 amino acids. Trimming took 2 bases from V and 7 from J, leaving 13 bases between them. The CDR3 sequence is CASSLGGGQNTQYF. CDR3 sequence (DNA): TGTGCCAGCAGCTTAGGAGGGGGCCAAAATACGCAGTATTTT. The variable domain in full, with the rest retrieved from reference TRBV7-3 and TRBJ2-3, is GAGVSQTPSNKVTEKGKYVELRCDPISGHTALYWYRQSLGQGPEFLIYFQGTGAADDSGLPNDRFFAVRPEGSVSTLKIQRTERGDSAVYLCASSLGGGQNTQYFGPGTRLTVL.

CDR3 sequence: CASSLPTSGGLLSSYEQYF. In DNA form, the CDR3 reads TGTGCCAGCAGCCTCCCCACTAGCGGGGGCCTTTTAAGCTCCTACGAGCAGTACTTC. This rearrangement joins TRBV7-2 to TRBJ2-7; TRBD2 agrees at 11 bases. V shed 5 bases, J shed 0 bases, and the junction held 15 bases outside the gene matches. CDR3 size: 19 residues. The germline gives CDR1 SGHTA, CDR2 FQGNSA.

V gene TRBV11-2 combines with J gene TRBJ2-1; 10 nucleotides align to TRBD2. With V trimmed by 5 bases and J by 3 bases, 1 base remained unmatched. CDR1 and CDR2 from the germline V gene are SGHAT and FQNNGV. The length of the CDR3 is 14 residues. CDR3 amino acids: CASSPSGSYNEQFF. CDR3 bases: TGTGCCAGCAGCCCTAGCGGGAGCTACAATGAGCAGTTCTTC.

The chain uses TRBV5-4 and TRBJ1-2; D perhaps matches TRBD1 (6 bases). Trimming took off 0 bases at V and 8 bases at J, with 17 bases between the two ends. Looked up from germline, CDR1 is SGHNT and CDR2 is YYREEE (reference sequence). The CDR3 covers 15 residues. The CDR3 region is CASSLGNRDIQGYTF. CDR3 nucleotides: TGTGCCAGCAGCTTGGGGAACCGGGACATTCAAGGCTACACCTTC.

The chain has TRBV27 and TRBJ2-1; 8 bases fit TRBD2. Looked up from germline, CDR1 is MNHEY and CDR2 is SMNVEV (reference sequence). This CDR3 spans 19 amino acids. With V trimmed by 4 bases and J by 0 bases, 14 bases remained unmatched. The CDR3 region is CASSSITSTSGSSYNEQFF. CDR3 DNA: TGTGCCAGCAGTTCGATTACCTCGACCAGCGGGAGCTCCTACAATGAGCAGTTCTTC.

A single count supports this clone. The chain joins TRBV11-2 to TRBJ2-2; TRBD2 aligns across 12 bases. Germline V gene data show CDR1 as SGHAT and CDR2 as FQNNGV. CDR3 length equals 15 residues. The V gene end was trimmed by 5 bases and the J gene end by 5 bases; junction bases not matched to a gene: 3. CDR3 sequence: CASSLAGGRTGELFF. The CDR3, as DNA: TGTGCCAGCAGCCTAGCGGGGGGGCGAACCGGGGAGCTGTTTTTT.

A single count supports this clone. CDR3 in amino acids: CASSRWSRQGGGYTF. CDR3 nucleotides: TGTGCCAGTAGTAGGTGGTCTAGGCAGGGAGGCGGCTACACCTTC. The chain combines TRBV19 with TRBJ1-2; weak D call: TRBD1 (5 bases). This CDR3 has 15 residues. Germline loops: CDR1 LNHDA, CDR2 SQIVND (reference sequence). V lost 4 bases and J 8 bases, leaving 20 bases between the germline ends.